This T cell receptor beta chain was profiled in a study of shared clonotypes between healthy human individuals. About the research overall: CD4 naive and CD4 memory each took three plates per donor, while CD8 naive took two and CD8 memory one. Regarding the study as a whole: On the whole, naive subsets had larger estimated richness than memory subsets had. Non-shared clonotypes were found to have lower generation probabilities than the clonotypes that were shared by all four of the sorted-subset donors.

Clones were sequenced by immunoSEQ multiplex PCR, and TCRdb holds only the in-frame ones, with some missing. Among over a million clones listed, 98% were seen once. Germline V gene data show CDR1 as SEHNR and CDR2 as FQNEAQ (reference sequence). CDR3 size: 17 residues. V shed 0 bases and J shed 3 bases, with 17 bases lying between them. Donors comprised healthy HIV-negative adults lacking recent acute infections or vaccinations. With regard to this clone: Its target is not known.

The sample taken for sequencing was naive CD4+ T cells sorted from blood. Noted subset: CD45RA+ positively selected. The V and J genes are TRBV7-9 and TRBJ1-1; a possible D gene is TRBD1 (6 bases). The clonotype was recovered from a man aged 30 to 45 in good health. CDR3 nucleotides: TGTGCCAGCAGCTTAGCGACAGGAAAAAATAGGTACACTGAAGCTTTCTTT. Amino acid sequence: CASSLATGKNRYTEAFF.